This note documents a single TCR beta chain sequence. The antigen remains unidentified. V gave up 4 bases and J gave up 0 bases; unmatched junction bases: 16. The V gene's germline CDR1 is SGHDT and CDR2 YYEEEE. This CDR3 is built from 19 residues. This specimen belongs to a study of cytomegalovirus exposure and HLA in healthy donors. Study-level results: A missense DCLRE1C variant was associated with V- and J-gene trimming of TCR beta chains in a later analysis, and an independent cohort replicated the association. In an earlier analysis, in some 500 donors, most V segments appeared productive either ~90% or ~30% of the time. Presence/absence analyses assumed roughly uniform sequencing depth across donors.

Amplification used 60 Vbeta primers and 13 Jbeta primers. The method was immunoSEQ multiplex PCR; TCRdb's version includes in-frame clones alone and lacks a portion of them. Of roughly 90,000 clones listed, about four fifths are singletons. The receptor comes from a man in his late teens or twenties in good health and CMV-seronegative. The sequenced sample was PBMCs. The rearrangement joins TRBV5-6 to TRBJ1-2, with 9 bases identical to TRBD1. For the CDR3, the DNA is TGTGCCAGCAGCGTACAGGGGGCGGGAAGAGGTGATCCTAACTATGGCTACACCTTC. Translating gives CASSVQGAGRGDPNYGYTF.